Listed below are T cell receptor beta chains from one sample, sequenced in a study of T cell repertoires in cytomegalovirus infection. No antigen has been identified for these receptors. TCRdb re-called the reads through MiXCR, storing one row per CDR3 protein. The sample holds roughly 120,000 distinct CDR3 sequences, over 25% seen once. Here the sequenced sample was CD8+ T cells from cultured PBMCs, taken from culture after CMV antigen stimulation. All receptors come from a human donor in good health (CMV status not recorded). Some clones in this sample may be carry-over from other donors' samples. The CDR3 runs from the conserved cysteine through the conserved F or W. D genes are given only for firm matches. Expanded clones are given a class, and other clones once, few, many or no size at all.

d_gene	v_gene	j_gene	abundance	CDR3nt	CDR3aa
NA	TRBV4-1	TRBJ1-2	once	TGCGCCAGCAGCCAAGAAATCGTAGACCCCGGTTTGGCCTTTAACTATGGCTACACCTTC	CASSQEIVDPGLAFNYGYTF
TRBD1	TRBV6-1	TRBJ1-1	many	TGTGCCAGCAGTGGTTACAGGGGTCCCATGAACACTGAAGCTTTCTTT	CASSGYRGPMNTEAFF
NA	TRBV28	TRBJ1-5	few	TGTGCCAGCAGTTTCAGGGGAGAGGACAATCAGCCCCAGCATTTT	CASSFRGEDNQPQHF
NA	TRBV7-4	TRBJ2-2	few	TGTGCCAGCAATAGTCAGTTCTTGAACACCGGGGAGCTGTTTTTT	CASNSQFLNTGELFF
NA	TRBV7-2	TRBJ1-2	NA	TGTGCCAGCAGCTTATGGCAGGGTGAGGACTATGGCTACACCTTC	CASSLWQGEDYGYTF
NA	TRBV6-1	TRBJ2-7	few	TGTGCCAGCAGTGAGGCAGGGGAGGATCAGTACTTC	CASSEAGEDQYF
NA	TRBV7-2	TRBJ1-4	few	TGTGCCAGCAGCTTACGTTCAGGGCTGGCTAATGAAAAACTGTTTTTT	CASSLRSGLANEKLFF
NA	TRBV10-2	TRBJ2-7	NA	TGCGCCAGCGGGACCTCCTACGAGCAGTACTTC	CASGTSYEQYF
TRBD1	TRBV19	TRBJ1-1	NA	TGTGCCAGTAGTATAGGATACACGGGACAGGCGGTGAACACTGAAGCTTTCTTT	CASSIGYTGQAVNTEAFF
NA	TRBV13	TRBJ2-3	NA	TGTGCCAGCGCTCCAGGGGGGGAGGGGGCATCAGATACGCAGTATTTT	CASAPGGEGASDTQYF
NA	TRBV5-6	TRBJ1-4	NA	TGTGCCAGCAGCCTGGACCTCAATAATGAAAAACTGTTTTTT	CASSLDLNNEKLFF
NA	TRBV14	TRBJ1-1	NA	TGTGCCAGCAGCCAAGCTACAGCCGAGAACACTGAAGCTTTCTTT	CASSQATAENTEAFF
TRBD1	TRBV5-4	TRBJ2-7	NA	TGTGCCAGCAGCCCAGGACAGGGGGAAGTTGAGGAGCAGTACTTC	CASSPGQGEVEEQYF
TRBD1	TRBV6-1	TRBJ1-2	NA	TGTGCCAGCAGTGAAGCGCTTGACAGGGAAGGCTATGGCTACACCTTC	CASSEALDREGYGYTF
NA	TRBV19	TRBJ1-1	few	TGTGCCAGTAGTGCGGGGTCTCTTGGGAACACTGAAGCTTTCTTT	CASSAGSLGNTEAFF
NA	TRBV7-6	TRBJ2-7	medium-sized	TGTGCCAGCAGCGACTCGACAGGCCGCGCGGGAGACTACGAGCAGTACTTC	CASSDSTGRAGDYEQYF
TRBD1	TRBV20-1	TRBJ1-5	NA	TGCAGTGCCCTCCAAAGTGGGGACAGGGAGGAAGGTCAGCCCCAGCATTTT	CSALQSGDREEGQPQHF
NA	TRBV7-8	TRBJ2-1	few	TGTGCCAGCAGCAGAATGCGGGCCTACAATGAGCAGTTCTTC	CASSRMRAYNEQFF
NA	TRBV27	TRBJ1-5	NA	TGTGCCAGCAGTTTCCAGGGCAATCAGCCCCAGCATTTT	CASSFQGNQPQHF
TRBD1	TRBV7-9	TRBJ2-7	NA	TGTGCCAGCAGCTTAAACCCAAAACCCGACACCCAGGGGGAGTCCTACGAGCAGTACTTC	CASSLNPKPDTQGESYEQYF
NA	TRBV12-5	TRBJ1-2	few	TGTGCTAGTGGTACCGACGAGAGGGGATACTATGGCTACACCTTC	CASGTDERGYYGYTF
NA	TRBV28	TRBJ2-3	NA	TGTGCCAGCAGTCCCCGGGGTGCTACGAGGACAGATACGCAGTATTTT	CASSPRGATRTDTQYF
NA	TRBV15	TRBJ2-1	NA	TGTGCCACCAGCGCGCGACCTGTGGACCCCTACAATGAGCAGTTCTTC	CATSARPVDPYNEQFF
NA	TRBV6-6	TRBJ1-1	NA	TGTGCCAGCAGTTACAGCCCACCCTACACTGAAGCTTTCTTT	CASSYSPPYTEAFF
NA	TRBV27	TRBJ2-3	NA	TGTGCCAGCAGTTTCTCGGGGTACGGCACAGATACGCAGTATTTT	CASSFSGYGTDTQYF
NA	TRBV27	TRBJ2-5	NA	TGTGCCAGCAGTTTATTAGGTGTGAGGGAGACCCAGTACTTC	CASSLLGVRETQYF
NA	TRBV6-5	TRBJ1-2	few	TGTGCCAGCAGTTACTCTCCAGGGAACTATGGCTACACCTTC	CASSYSPGNYGYTF
TRBD1	TRBV7-4	TRBJ2-7	NA	TGTGCCAGCAGCCCTTGGACAGGGGACTACGAGCAGTACTTC	CASSPWTGDYEQYF
NA	TRBV12-5	TRBJ1-1	many	TGTGCTAGTGGTTTGTTCCCGAACACTGAAGCTTTCTTT	CASGLFPNTEAFF
TRBD2	TRBV6-1	TRBJ2-1	many	TGTGCCAGCAGTCCTTCGGGACTAGACAATGAGCAGTTCTTC	CASSPSGLDNEQFF
NA	TRBV4-1	TRBJ1-2	NA	TGCGCCAGCAGCCAAGCAGGGAATTACGGCTACACCTTC	CASSQAGNYGYTF
NA	TRBV11-1	TRBJ1-1	NA	TGTGCCAGCAGCCCTTCGGACTGGCTAGGGACTGAAGCTTTCTTT	CASSPSDWLGTEAFF
TRBD1	TRBV5-6	TRBJ2-7	once	TGTGCCAGCAGCCCTGCGACAGGGGGCGGCACCTACGAGCAGTACTTC	CASSPATGGGTYEQYF
NA	TRBV7-9	TRBJ1-1	few	TGTGCCAGCAGCTTAGATCCACCCTGGGACACTGAAGCTTTCTTT	CASSLDPPWDTEAFF
NA	TRBV4-2	TRBJ2-5	few	TGTGCCAGCAGTCTCGAACTGGCTACCGATTTCCAAGAGACCCAGTACTTC	CASSLELATDFQETQYF
NA	TRBV19	TRBJ1-5	NA	TGTGCCAGTACCCCCGTCAGGGAGGTCAATCAGCCCCAGCATTTT	CASTPVREVNQPQHF
NA	TRBV12-3/TRBV12-4	TRBJ1-1	many	TGTGCCAGCAGTTTGGGGGGTCCGAACACTGAAGCTTTCTTT	CASSLGGPNTEAFF
NA	TRBV6-2/TRBV6-3	TRBJ2-1	NA	TGTGCCAGCAGTTACCCAGATAATCGGGGTTACAATGAGCAGTTCTTC	CASSYPDNRGYNEQFF
NA	TRBV7-8	TRBJ2-5	medium-sized	TGTGCCAGCAGCTTAATAGCGGTTCAAACGGAGACCCAGTACTTC	CASSLIAVQTETQYF
NA	TRBV4-1	TRBJ2-5	few	TGCGCCAGCAGCCATCCGAGTAGGGGGGAGACCCAGTACTTC	CASSHPSRGETQYF
NA	TRBV6-1	TRBJ1-2	many	TGTGCCAGCAGTTTGGGCAGAGGAGCTGGCTACACCTTC	CASSLGRGAGYTF
TRBD1	TRBV4-3	TRBJ1-4	NA	TGCGCCAGCAGGAGAGGGACAGGAGAATTTAATGAAAAACTGTTTTTT	CASRRGTGEFNEKLFF
NA	TRBV6-5	TRBJ2-2	few	TGTGCCAGCAGTCCCCGGGACTTCTACACCGGGGAGCTGTTTTTT	CASSPRDFYTGELFF
NA	TRBV20-1	TRBJ2-5	NA	TGCAGCGCCGGAAGGGGAGAGCAAGAGACCCAGTACTTC	CSAGRGEQETQYF
NA	TRBV28	TRBJ2-2	few	TGTGCCAGCAGTTTACCGGACTCGAGCACCGGGGAGCTGTTTTTT	CASSLPDSSTGELFF